One T cell receptor (beta chain) is described in this entry. The antigen is undetermined. The data originate from a study of tumor and adjacent non-tumor tissue in lung cancer. Study summary: Histology: about 13 adenocarcinoma, a couple of squamous cell carcinoma, 1 small cell lung cancer. Samples averaged roughly 4.3 million productive TCRbeta reads each.

TCRbeta libraries were built with three rounds of nested PCR, modified from ARM-PCR. TCRdb reprocessed the multiplex PCR reads via MiXCR and lists one record per CDR3 protein. This sample yields tens of thousands of distinct CDR3 sequences, of which approximately 72% are seen a single time; around 10% belongs to the top ten. CDR1 and CDR2 from the germline V gene are MDHEN and SYDVKM. The CDR3 sequence is 13 residues long. The ends were cut back, 3 bases at V and 16 bases at J, with 16 bases in the middle. This sample's RNA came from whole unsorted tissue. Study observations and caveats: In normal lung, the top 100 clones were significantly more dominant than in tumor.

The V gene is TRBV28, the J gene TRBJ1-6, with D uncertain. This receptor was obtained from a woman in her 40s with non-small cell lung cancer. Material for sequencing was lung tumor tissue. CDR3 in DNA: TGTGCCAGCAGTTTTGCAGGACGGGCCTCACTCCACTTT. This codes for CASSFAGRASLHF.